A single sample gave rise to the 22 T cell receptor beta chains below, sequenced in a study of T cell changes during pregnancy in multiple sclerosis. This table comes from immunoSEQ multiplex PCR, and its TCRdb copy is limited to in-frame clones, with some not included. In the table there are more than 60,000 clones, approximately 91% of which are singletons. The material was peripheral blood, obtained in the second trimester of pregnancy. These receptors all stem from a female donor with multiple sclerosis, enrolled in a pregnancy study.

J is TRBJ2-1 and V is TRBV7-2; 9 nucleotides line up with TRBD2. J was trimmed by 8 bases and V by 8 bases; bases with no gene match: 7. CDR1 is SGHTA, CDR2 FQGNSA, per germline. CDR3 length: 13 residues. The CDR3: CASRRGGADEQFF. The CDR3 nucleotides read TGTGCCAGCCGCCGCGGGGGGGCAGATGAGCAGTTCTTC.

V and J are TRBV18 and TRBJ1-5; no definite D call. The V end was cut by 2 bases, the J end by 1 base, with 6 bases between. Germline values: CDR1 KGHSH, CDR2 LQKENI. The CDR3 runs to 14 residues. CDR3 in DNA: TGTGCCAGCTCACCAGGGCAGAGCAATCAGCCCCAGCATTTT. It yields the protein CASSPGQSNQPQHF.

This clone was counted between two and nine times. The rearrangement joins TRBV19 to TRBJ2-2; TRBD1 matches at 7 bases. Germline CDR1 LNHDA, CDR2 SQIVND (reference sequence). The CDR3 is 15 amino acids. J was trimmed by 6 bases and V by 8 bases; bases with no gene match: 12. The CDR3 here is CASGTYRGVAGELFF. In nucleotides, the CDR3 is TGTGCCAGTGGGACATACAGGGGAGTGGCCGGGGAGCTGTTTTTT.

Here the CDR3 DNA reads TGCGCCAGCAGCCTTCAAACCGCAGGGTTACAAGAGACCCAGTACTTC. It specifies CASSLQTAGLQETQYF. The chain carries TRBV5-1 and TRBJ2-5; a weak D match, TRBD1 (5 bases). Germline V gene sequence: CDR1 SGHRS, CDR2 YFSETQ. Trimming took 4 bases from V and 2 from J, leaving 18 bases between them. The CDR3 has 16 amino acids.

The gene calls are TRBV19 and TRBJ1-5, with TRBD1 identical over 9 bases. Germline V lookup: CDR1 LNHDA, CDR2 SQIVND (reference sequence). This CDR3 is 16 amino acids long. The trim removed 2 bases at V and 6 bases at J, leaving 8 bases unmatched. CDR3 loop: CASSILGQGLGQPQHF. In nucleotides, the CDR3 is TGTGCCAGTAGTATACTAGGACAGGGGCTGGGTCAGCCCCAGCATTTT.

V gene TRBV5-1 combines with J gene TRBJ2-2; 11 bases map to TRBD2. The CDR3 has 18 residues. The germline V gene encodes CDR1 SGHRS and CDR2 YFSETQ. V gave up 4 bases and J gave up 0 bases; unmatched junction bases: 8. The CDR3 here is CASSLGTSGTANTGELFF. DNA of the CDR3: TGCGCCAGCAGCCTGGGGACTAGCGGAACCGCGAACACCGGGGAGCTGTTTTTT.

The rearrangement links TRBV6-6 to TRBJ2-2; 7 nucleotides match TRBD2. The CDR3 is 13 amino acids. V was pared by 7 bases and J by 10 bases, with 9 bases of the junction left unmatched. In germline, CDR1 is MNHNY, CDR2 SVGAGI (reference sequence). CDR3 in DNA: TGTGCCAGCAACAACGGGGGGTGGAAGGAGCTGTTTTTT. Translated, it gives CASNNGGWKELFF.

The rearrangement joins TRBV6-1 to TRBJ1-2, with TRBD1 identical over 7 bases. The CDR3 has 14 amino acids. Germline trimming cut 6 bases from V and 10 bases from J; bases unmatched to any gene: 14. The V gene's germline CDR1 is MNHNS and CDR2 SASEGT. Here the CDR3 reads CASRSTGDKRNYTF. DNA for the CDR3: TGTGCCAGCAGATCAACAGGGGATAAGAGGAACTACACCTTC.

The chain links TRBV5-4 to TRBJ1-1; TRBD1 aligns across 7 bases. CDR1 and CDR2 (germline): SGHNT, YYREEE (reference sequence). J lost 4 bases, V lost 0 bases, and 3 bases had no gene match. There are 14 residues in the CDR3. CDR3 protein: CASSLEGGGTEAFF. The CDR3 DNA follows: TGTGCCAGCAGCTTGGAAGGGGGCGGCACTGAAGCTTTCTTT.

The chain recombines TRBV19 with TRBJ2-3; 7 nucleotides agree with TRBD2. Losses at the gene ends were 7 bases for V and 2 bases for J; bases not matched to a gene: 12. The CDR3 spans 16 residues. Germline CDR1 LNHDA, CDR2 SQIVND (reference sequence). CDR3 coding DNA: TGTGCCAGTAATTCTTGGGGAGGGCCGGACACAGATACGCAGTATTTT. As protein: CASNSWGGPDTDTQYF.

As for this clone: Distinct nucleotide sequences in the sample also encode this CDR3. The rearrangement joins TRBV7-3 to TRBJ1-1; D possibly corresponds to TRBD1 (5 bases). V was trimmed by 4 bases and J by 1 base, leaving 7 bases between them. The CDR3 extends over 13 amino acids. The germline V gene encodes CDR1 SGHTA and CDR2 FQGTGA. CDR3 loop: CASSSQGNTEAFF. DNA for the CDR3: TGTGCCAGCAGCTCCCAGGGGAACACTGAAGCTTTCTTT.

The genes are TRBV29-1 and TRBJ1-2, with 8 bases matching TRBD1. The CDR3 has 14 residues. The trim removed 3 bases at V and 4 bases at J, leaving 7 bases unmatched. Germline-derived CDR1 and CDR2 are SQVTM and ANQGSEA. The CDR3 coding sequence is TGCAGCGTTGACACGACAGGGGTCGGCTATGGCTACACCTTC. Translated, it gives CSVDTTGVGYGYTF. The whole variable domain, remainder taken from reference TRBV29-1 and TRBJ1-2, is SAVISQKPSRDICQRGTSLTIQCQVDSQVTMMFWYRQQPGQSLTLIATANQGSEATYESGFVIDKFPISRPNLTFSTLTVSNMSPEDSSIYLCSVDTTGVGYGYTFGSGTRLTVV.

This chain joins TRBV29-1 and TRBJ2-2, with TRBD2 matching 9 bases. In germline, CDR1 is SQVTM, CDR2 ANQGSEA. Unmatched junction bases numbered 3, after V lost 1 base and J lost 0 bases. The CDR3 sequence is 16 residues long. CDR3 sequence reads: CSVEGSGGANTGELFF. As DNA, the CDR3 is TGCAGCGTTGAAGGTAGCGGGGGCGCGAACACCGGGGAGCTGTTTTTT.

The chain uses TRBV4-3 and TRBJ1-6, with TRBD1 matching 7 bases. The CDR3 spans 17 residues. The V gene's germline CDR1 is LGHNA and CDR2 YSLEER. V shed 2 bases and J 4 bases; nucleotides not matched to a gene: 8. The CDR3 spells CASSQSGGTHYNSPLHF. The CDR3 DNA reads TGCGCCAGCAGCCAATCAGGGGGGACACATTATAATTCACCCCTCCACTTT.

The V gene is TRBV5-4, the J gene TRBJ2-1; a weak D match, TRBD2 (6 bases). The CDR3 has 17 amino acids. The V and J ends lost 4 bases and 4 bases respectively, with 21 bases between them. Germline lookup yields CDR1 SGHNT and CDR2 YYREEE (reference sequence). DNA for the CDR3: TGTGCCAGCAGCCCTAAATCGAGGACTACCGATTACAATGAGCAGTTCTTC. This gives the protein CASSPKSRTTDYNEQFF.

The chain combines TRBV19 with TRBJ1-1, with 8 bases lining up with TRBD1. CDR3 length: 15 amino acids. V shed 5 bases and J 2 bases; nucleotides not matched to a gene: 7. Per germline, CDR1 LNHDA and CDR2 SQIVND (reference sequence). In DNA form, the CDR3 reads TGTGCCAGTAGTCCGCCGACAGGGGTTAACACTGAAGCTTTCTTT. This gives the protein CASSPPTGVNTEAFF.

The DNA of the CDR3 is TGTGCCAGCAACGGAGCGGGGCCGAAAGAGACCCAGTACTTC. Amino acid sequence: CASNGAGPKETQYF. This chain connects TRBV5-4 to TRBJ2-5; 7 nucleotides align to TRBD2. The CDR3 runs 14 residues. Germline V gene data show CDR1 as SGHNT and CDR2 as YYREEE (reference sequence). The trim removed 6 bases at V and 3 bases at J, leaving 8 bases unmatched.

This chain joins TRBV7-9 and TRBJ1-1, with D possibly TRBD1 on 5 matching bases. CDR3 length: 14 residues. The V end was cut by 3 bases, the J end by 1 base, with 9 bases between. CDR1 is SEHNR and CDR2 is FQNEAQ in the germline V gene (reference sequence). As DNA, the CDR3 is TGTGCCAGCAGCTTCAGACAGAAGAACACTGAAGCTTTCTTT. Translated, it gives CASSFRQKNTEAFF.

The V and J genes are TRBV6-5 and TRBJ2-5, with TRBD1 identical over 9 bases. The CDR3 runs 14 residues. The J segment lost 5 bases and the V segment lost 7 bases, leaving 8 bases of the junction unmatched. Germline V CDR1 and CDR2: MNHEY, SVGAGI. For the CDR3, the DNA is TGTGCCAGCACCCGGACAGGGGCTATGGAGACCCAGTACTTC. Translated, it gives CASTRTGAMETQYF.

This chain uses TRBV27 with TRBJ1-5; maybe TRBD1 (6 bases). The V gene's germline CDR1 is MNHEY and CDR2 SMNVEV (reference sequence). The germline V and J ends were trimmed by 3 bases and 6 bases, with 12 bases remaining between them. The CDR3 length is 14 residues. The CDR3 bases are TGTGCCAGCAGTTTTCTGACAGGTGGTCAGCCCCAGCATTTT. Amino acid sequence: CASSFLTGGQPQHF.

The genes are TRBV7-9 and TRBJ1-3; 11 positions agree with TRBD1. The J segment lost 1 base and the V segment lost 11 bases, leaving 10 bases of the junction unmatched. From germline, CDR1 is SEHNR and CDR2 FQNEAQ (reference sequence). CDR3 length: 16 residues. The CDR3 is CALRGQGVKSGNTIYF. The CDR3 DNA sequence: TGTGCCTTAAGGGGACAGGGGGTAAAATCTGGAAACACCATATATTTT.

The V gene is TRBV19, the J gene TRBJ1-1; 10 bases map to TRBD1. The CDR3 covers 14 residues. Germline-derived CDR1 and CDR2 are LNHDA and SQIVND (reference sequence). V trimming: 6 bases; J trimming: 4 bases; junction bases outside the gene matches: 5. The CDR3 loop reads CASRRQGAFTEAFF. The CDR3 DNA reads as TGTGCCAGTAGACGACAGGGGGCGTTCACTGAAGCTTTCTTT. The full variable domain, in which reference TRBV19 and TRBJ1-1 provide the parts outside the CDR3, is DGGITQSPKYLFRKEGQNVTLSCEQNLNHDAMYWYRQDPGQGLRLIYYSQIVNDFQKGDIAEGYSVSREKKESFPLTVTSAQKNPTAFYLCASRRQGAFTEAFFGQGTRLTVV.